These T cell receptor beta chains were read from a single sample in a study of T-cell reconstitution after alpha-beta-depleted transplantation in children. Each CDR3 protein is one row after TCRdb ran MiXCR on the PCR reads. Among some 500,000 distinct CDR3 sequences listed, roughly 33% were seen once. Here the sequenced sample was PBMCs from the stem cell graft donor, taken from the stem cell graft. The receptors come from a human donor who donated a stem cell graft to a child with aplastic anemia. Each CDR3 is given with its conserved first and last residue. The order of the fields is J gene, V gene, D gene, clone size, CDR3 DNA, CDR3 protein. The D gene is left open where the match is weak. Rows give clone size only sometimes, using once, few, many, or a class for an expanded clone.

TRBJ2-2 TRBV7-2 TRBD1 few TGTGCCAGCAGCTTAGCCCAGGGGGCCACCGGGGAGCTGTTTTTT CASSLAQGATGELFF
TRBJ1-5 TRBV5-1 - - TGCGCCAGCAGCACATACCAGGGAGGGCCCCAGCATTTT CASSTYQGGPQHF
TRBJ1-2 TRBV4-3 - - TGCGCCAGCAGCCAAGAATCTGGCAGCTATTATGGCTACACCTTC CASSQESGSYYGYTF
TRBJ2-2 TRBV6-2/TRBV6-3 - few TGTGCCAGCAACCGACAATTTGTCGAGCACACCGGGGAGCTGTTTTTT CASNRQFVEHTGELFF
TRBJ2-3 TRBV28 TRBD2 - TGTGCCAGCAGGTCAGCGGGATTAGTAGATACGCAGTATTTT CASRSAGLVDTQYF
TRBJ2-3 TRBV12-3/TRBV12-4 TRBD2 - TGTGCCAGCAGTTTGCGAGCGGGAGAAGGGTACACAGATACGCAGTATTTT CASSLRAGEGYTDTQYF
TRBJ2-1 TRBV7-9 - - TGTGCCAGCAGCTTAGAAGACAGGAAATCCTACAATGAGCAGTTCTTC CASSLEDRKSYNEQFF
TRBJ1-4 TRBV15 - few TGTGCCACCAGCAGAGATCACGGGGCCAATGAAAAACTGTTTTTT CATSRDHGANEKLFF
TRBJ1-1 TRBV4-2 - - TGTGCCAGCAGTCTCAATGATGCTGAAGCTTTCTTT CASSLNDAEAFF
TRBJ1-5 TRBV28 - few TGTGCCAGCACCCCGACGGGGGCCCTTCAGCCCCAGCATTTT CASTPTGALQPQHF
TRBJ2-1 TRBV12-3/TRBV12-4 TRBD2 few TGTGCCAGCAGCCGTGTACTAGCGGAGAAGGGTGAGCAGTTCTTC CASSRVLAEKGEQFF
TRBJ2-6 TRBV6-5 - - TGTGCCAGCAGTTACTCCTCCAGGGCCCCCTCTGGGGCCAACGTCCTGACTTTC CASSYSSRAPSGANVLTF
TRBJ1-2 TRBV6-5 - many TGTGCCAGCGTTACAGGCAGCACTAACTATGGCTACACCTTC CASVTGSTNYGYTF
TRBJ2-1 TRBV4-3 - - TGCGCCAGCAGCCAAGCCAGAGGGAAAGGTGCCCAAGACAATGAGCAGTTCTTC CASSQARGKGAQDNEQFF
TRBJ2-1 TRBV6-1 TRBD1 - TGTGCCAGCAGGGAGGACAGGAGCTCCTACAATGAGCAGTTCTTC CASREDRSSYNEQFF
TRBJ2-5 TRBV20-1 TRBD2 few TGCAGTGCTATTCCCGGGACTAGCGGGAGGGAGACCCAGTACTTC CSAIPGTSGRETQYF
TRBJ2-3 TRBV4-3 TRBD2 many TGCGCCAGCAGCCCCAGCGGGACTAGCGGGAGCGATACGCAGTATTTT CASSPSGTSGSDTQYF
TRBJ1-4 TRBV30 TRBD1 - TGTGCCTGGGACAGGGGGTTAACTAATGAAAAACTGTTTTTT CAWDRGLTNEKLFF
TRBJ1-2 TRBV30 TRBD1 few TGTGCCTGGAGAGGGACAGACTTCTATGGCTACACCTTC CAWRGTDFYGYTF
TRBJ1-1 TRBV29-1 TRBD1 - TGCAGCGTCCCGACAGGGCGTACTGAAGCTTTCTTT CSVPTGRTEAFF
TRBJ2-5 TRBV10-3 TRBD2 - TGTGCCATCAAGACTAGCGGGAGGCTCCAAGAGACCCAGTACTTC CAIKTSGRLQETQYF
TRBJ2-2 TRBV19 - - TGTGCCAGTAGTATAGATCGGGCGAACACCGGGGAGCTGTTTTTT CASSIDRANTGELFF
TRBJ2-5 TRBV12-3/TRBV12-4 - - TGTGCCAGCAGTAACAGTGATCAAGAGACCCAGTACTTC CASSNSDQETQYF
TRBJ2-1 TRBV13 TRBD2 - TGTGCCAGCAGCTCCCCCAGCGGGAGTGAGGATGAGCAGTTCTTC CASSSPSGSEDEQFF
TRBJ2-5 TRBV5-1 - - TGCGCCAGCAGCACCACCCCGGGAGAGACCCAGTACTTC CASSTTPGETQYF
TRBJ1-2 TRBV6-1 TRBD1 - TGTGCCAGCAACCTAAGGACAGGGACCCTCTATGGCTACACCTTC CASNLRTGTLYGYTF
TRBJ2-1 TRBV18 - - TGTGCCAGCTCACCAGGTCCGTTGAGCTCCTACAATGAGCAGTTCTTC CASSPGPLSSYNEQFF
TRBJ2-5 TRBV19 TRBD2 - TGTGCCAGTAGTATCGGGGGGATGATGGGAGAGACCCAGTACTTC CASSIGGMMGETQYF
TRBJ2-5 TRBV9 - few TGTGCCAGCAGCGCAATTGGTACAGGCATCGCGATAGAGACCCAGTACTTC CASSAIGTGIAIETQYF
TRBJ2-1 TRBV30 TRBD2 - TGTGCCTGGACCATAGCGGGCCCCTACAATGAGCAGTTCTTC CAWTIAGPYNEQFF
TRBJ1-1 TRBV7-2 - - TGTGCCAGCAGCCCCCGGACGGGTATGAACACTGAAGCTTTCTTT CASSPRTGMNTEAFF
TRBJ2-2 TRBV7-2 - few TGTGCCAGCAGCCCTCAGAGGTCGAACACCGGGGAGCTGTTTTTT CASSPQRSNTGELFF
TRBJ2-1 TRBV25-1 - few TGTGCCACCCAGTTGGTGGGGGCCTACAATGAGCAGTTCTTC CATQLVGAYNEQFF
TRBJ1-2 TRBV20-1 - - TGCAGTGCTACCGGCGTCAATGACTATGGCTACACCTTC CSATGVNDYGYTF
TRBJ1-3 TRBV29-1 - few TGCAGCGTTGCCAGGGGACGCGCTGGAAACACCATATATTTT CSVARGRAGNTIYF
TRBJ1-1 TRBV27 - few TGTGCCAGCAGCCTAAGGGGGACGGGGTGGGACACTGAAGCTTTCTTT CASSLRGTGWDTEAFF
TRBJ2-3 TRBV5-1 - - TGCGCCAGCAGCTTGCAGACAGATACGCAGTATTTT CASSLQTDTQYF
TRBJ2-2 TRBV24-1 - - TGTGCCACCAGTGATCCCTCGGCCCGGACCGGGGAGCTGTTTTTT CATSDPSARTGELFF
TRBJ2-4 TRBV18 - few TGTGCCAGCTCACCAATTTCTAGCGTAAACATTCAGTACTTC CASSPISSVNIQYF
TRBJ1-1 TRBV7-2 - - TGTGCCAGCAGCCCAGTTGGGGGGGTCAACACTGAAGCTTTCTTT CASSPVGGVNTEAFF
TRBJ2-2 TRBV7-2 - few TGTGCCAGCAGCCGCCTCACCACAGGGAACACCGGGGAGCTGTTTTTT CASSRLTTGNTGELFF
TRBJ1-3 TRBV5-5 - few TGTGCCAGCAGCTTGAATAGGGACTCTGGAAACACCATATATTTT CASSLNRDSGNTIYF
TRBJ2-2 TRBV5-1 - - TGCGCCAGCAGCCCTGACTCACCCAACACCGGGGAGCTGTTTTTT CASSPDSPNTGELFF
TRBJ2-5 TRBV19 - - TGTGCCAGTAGACCGGACCAAGGGAGAACCCAGTACTTC CASRPDQGRTQYF
TRBJ2-4 TRBV11-2 - - TGTGCCAGCAGCACCTACCCAGGGGACCTCAGGGACATTCAGTACTTC CASSTYPGDLRDIQYF
TRBJ1-1 TRBV29-1 TRBD1 few TGCAGCGTCCAGGGGGTCACTGAAGCTTTCTTT CSVQGVTEAFF
TRBJ2-1 TRBV7-9 - - TGTGCCAGCAGCTGGAAAATGGACTCCAGGAATGAGCAGTTCTTC CASSWKMDSRNEQFF
TRBJ2-5 TRBV30 TRBD1 once TGTGCCTTCTTACCCCCGGACAGGGGGCGAGAGACCCAGTACTTC CAFLPPDRGRETQYF
TRBJ1-3 TRBV30 - - TGTGCCTGGAGTGGAAGGTGGGGTTATGGAAACACCATATATTTT CAWSGRWGYGNTIYF
TRBJ1-5 TRBV12-3/TRBV12-4 - - TGTGCCAGCAGCCAAGGGGCGGGAAATCAGCCCCAGCATTTT CASSQGAGNQPQHF
TRBJ2-3 TRBV5-1 TRBD2 few TGCGCCAGCAGCACCGGACTAGCGGGGCTCGATACGCAGTATTTT CASSTGLAGLDTQYF
TRBJ1-1 TRBV18 - few TGTGCCAGCTCGTCCGCTTCGGAAGCTTTCTTT CASSSASEAFF
TRBJ2-3 TRBV7-9 - few TGTGCCAGCAGCTCACGATCTAGCGCCTTGCGGGATACGCAGTATTTT CASSSRSSALRDTQYF
TRBJ2-5 TRBV9 - - TGTGCCAGCAGCCCCTACGGAGAGACCCAGTACTTC CASSPYGETQYF
TRBJ2-3 TRBV10-2 - - TGCGCCAGCAGTGACGAGGTCTTAAAAAGCACAGATACGCAGTATTTT CASSDEVLKSTDTQYF
TRBJ2-3 TRBV6-1 TRBD2 - TGTGCCGCCCCTGTCGCGGGAGGTCGGACAGATACGCAGTATTTT CAAPVAGGRTDTQYF
TRBJ1-5 TRBV6-2/TRBV6-3 - few TGTGCCAGTCAGGGAGGAGGGTTCGGCAATCAGCCCCAGCATTTT CASQGGGFGNQPQHF
TRBJ2-7 TRBV7-2 TRBD2 - TGTGCCAGCAGCTTACTAGCGGGAGGGCCATCGGGGGAGCAGTACTTC CASSLLAGGPSGEQYF
TRBJ2-3 TRBV19 TRBD2 - TGTGCCAGTAGTAAGGCGGGAGGAACAAGCACAGATACGCAGTATTTT CASSKAGGTSTDTQYF